This T cell receptor (beta chain) was sequenced for a study of blood T cell repertoires in COVID-19. Study background: There were acute and convalescent COVID-19 samples, and they came from the United States, Italy and Spain. Nucleic acid was either cDNA or gDNA, and it came from T cells, B-cell-depleted T cells, or PBMCs.

Original processing notes: Estimates of nucleated cell counts were drawn from the amplification of reference gene primers. Repertoires were generated with immunoSEQ multiplex PCR, while TCRdb's copy carries only in-frame clones and drops some. Clone size and the V and J calls come from that table; the DNA yielded D and trimming. The table lists under 250,000 clones, roughly 86% of them singletons. This CDR3 is built from 15 residues. Germline trimming cut 2 bases from V and 0 bases from J; bases unmatched to any gene: 2. Germline loops: CDR1 LNHDA, CDR2 SQIVND (reference sequence). The source material was peripheral blood. The V and J genes are TRBV19 and TRBJ2-7; 9 nucleotides align to TRBD2. The receptor comes from a woman aged 45 to 65 with active or convalescent COVID-19. The CDR3 DNA reads as TGTGCCAGTAGTATATCTAGCGGGGCCTCCTACGAGCAGTACTTC. This encodes CASSISSGASYEQYF.